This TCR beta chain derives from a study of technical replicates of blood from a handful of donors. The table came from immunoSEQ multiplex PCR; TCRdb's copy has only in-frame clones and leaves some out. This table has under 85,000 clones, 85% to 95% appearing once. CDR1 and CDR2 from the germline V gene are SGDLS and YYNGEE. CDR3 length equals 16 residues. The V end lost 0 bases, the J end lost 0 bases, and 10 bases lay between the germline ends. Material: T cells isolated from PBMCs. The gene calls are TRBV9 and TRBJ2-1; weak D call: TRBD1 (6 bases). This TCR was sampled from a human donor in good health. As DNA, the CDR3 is TGTGCCAGCAGCGTAGCAGGGGCTAGCTCCTACAATGAGCAGTTCTTC. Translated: CASSVAGASSYNEQFF.